A single TCR beta chain is shown here with its context. No antigen is known for it. The sample belongs to a study of human T cells and chemical hapten exposure. As for the study in general: Patch tests put 0.01% DPC on the upper back, read at 6 days.

Individual cDNA molecules each carried unique molecular identifiers attached by the library. TCRdb itself ran the RACE reads through MiXCR, one entry per CDR3 protein. The sample has over 80,000 distinct CDR3 sequences; 11% are singletons. Trimming took off 4 bases at V and 4 bases at J, with 9 bases between the two ends. Germline lookup yields CDR1 SGHRS and CDR2 YFSETQ. The CDR3 is made up of 13 amino acids. Regarding the study as a whole: With DPC sensitization, TCRs exceeding 1 in 1000 frequency showed no change.

Time point: patch test 3, about 24 weeks after DPC sensitization. As to treatment: therapeutic diphenylcyclopropenone sensitization with weekly scalp DPC. The clonotype originates from a woman in her thirties with alopecia areata. Some clones in this sample may be carry-over from other donors' samples. V gene TRBV5-1 combines with J gene TRBJ1-5, with no clear D. Sample: whole blood, taken in connection with sensitization to the hapten diphenylcyclopropenone (DPC). The CDR3 bases are TGCGCCAGCAGCCCCGACTGGAATCAGCCCCAGCATTTT. Protein product: CASSPDWNQPQHF.